The clone carrying this T cell receptor beta chain came up a few times. Its matching antigen is unknown. The data were taken from a study of CD8 T cells in ankylosing spondylitis. Making use of molecular barcodes, quantitative 5'-RACE generated TCR beta libraries. In TCRdb, the 5' RACE reads were re-called with MiXCR into one record per CDR3 protein. This sample carries around 140,000 distinct CDR3 sequences, more than 15% of them seen once, and the ten largest clones take approximately 33%. Study results and limitations: The authors reported significant enrichment of disease-linked clones in matched ankylosing spondylitis synovial fluid. Apparently characteristic of ankylosing spondylitis blood was a TCR beta motif (eight highly homologous variants).

The germline gives CDR1 SGHVS, CDR2 FQNEAQ. The CDR3 runs 16 residues. The J segment lost 3 bases and the V segment lost 4 bases, leaving 7 bases of the junction unmatched. Sequences were obtained from blood, either unsorted or a sorted T cell fraction (not recorded which). The TCR originated in a male donor with ankylosing spondylitis. The V and J genes are TRBV7-8 and TRBJ2-5; TRBD2 matches at 11 bases. CDR3 loop: CASSSVIAGGEETQYF. Written as DNA, the CDR3 is TGTGCCAGCAGCTCCGTAATAGCGGGAGGGGAAGAGACCCAGTACTTC.